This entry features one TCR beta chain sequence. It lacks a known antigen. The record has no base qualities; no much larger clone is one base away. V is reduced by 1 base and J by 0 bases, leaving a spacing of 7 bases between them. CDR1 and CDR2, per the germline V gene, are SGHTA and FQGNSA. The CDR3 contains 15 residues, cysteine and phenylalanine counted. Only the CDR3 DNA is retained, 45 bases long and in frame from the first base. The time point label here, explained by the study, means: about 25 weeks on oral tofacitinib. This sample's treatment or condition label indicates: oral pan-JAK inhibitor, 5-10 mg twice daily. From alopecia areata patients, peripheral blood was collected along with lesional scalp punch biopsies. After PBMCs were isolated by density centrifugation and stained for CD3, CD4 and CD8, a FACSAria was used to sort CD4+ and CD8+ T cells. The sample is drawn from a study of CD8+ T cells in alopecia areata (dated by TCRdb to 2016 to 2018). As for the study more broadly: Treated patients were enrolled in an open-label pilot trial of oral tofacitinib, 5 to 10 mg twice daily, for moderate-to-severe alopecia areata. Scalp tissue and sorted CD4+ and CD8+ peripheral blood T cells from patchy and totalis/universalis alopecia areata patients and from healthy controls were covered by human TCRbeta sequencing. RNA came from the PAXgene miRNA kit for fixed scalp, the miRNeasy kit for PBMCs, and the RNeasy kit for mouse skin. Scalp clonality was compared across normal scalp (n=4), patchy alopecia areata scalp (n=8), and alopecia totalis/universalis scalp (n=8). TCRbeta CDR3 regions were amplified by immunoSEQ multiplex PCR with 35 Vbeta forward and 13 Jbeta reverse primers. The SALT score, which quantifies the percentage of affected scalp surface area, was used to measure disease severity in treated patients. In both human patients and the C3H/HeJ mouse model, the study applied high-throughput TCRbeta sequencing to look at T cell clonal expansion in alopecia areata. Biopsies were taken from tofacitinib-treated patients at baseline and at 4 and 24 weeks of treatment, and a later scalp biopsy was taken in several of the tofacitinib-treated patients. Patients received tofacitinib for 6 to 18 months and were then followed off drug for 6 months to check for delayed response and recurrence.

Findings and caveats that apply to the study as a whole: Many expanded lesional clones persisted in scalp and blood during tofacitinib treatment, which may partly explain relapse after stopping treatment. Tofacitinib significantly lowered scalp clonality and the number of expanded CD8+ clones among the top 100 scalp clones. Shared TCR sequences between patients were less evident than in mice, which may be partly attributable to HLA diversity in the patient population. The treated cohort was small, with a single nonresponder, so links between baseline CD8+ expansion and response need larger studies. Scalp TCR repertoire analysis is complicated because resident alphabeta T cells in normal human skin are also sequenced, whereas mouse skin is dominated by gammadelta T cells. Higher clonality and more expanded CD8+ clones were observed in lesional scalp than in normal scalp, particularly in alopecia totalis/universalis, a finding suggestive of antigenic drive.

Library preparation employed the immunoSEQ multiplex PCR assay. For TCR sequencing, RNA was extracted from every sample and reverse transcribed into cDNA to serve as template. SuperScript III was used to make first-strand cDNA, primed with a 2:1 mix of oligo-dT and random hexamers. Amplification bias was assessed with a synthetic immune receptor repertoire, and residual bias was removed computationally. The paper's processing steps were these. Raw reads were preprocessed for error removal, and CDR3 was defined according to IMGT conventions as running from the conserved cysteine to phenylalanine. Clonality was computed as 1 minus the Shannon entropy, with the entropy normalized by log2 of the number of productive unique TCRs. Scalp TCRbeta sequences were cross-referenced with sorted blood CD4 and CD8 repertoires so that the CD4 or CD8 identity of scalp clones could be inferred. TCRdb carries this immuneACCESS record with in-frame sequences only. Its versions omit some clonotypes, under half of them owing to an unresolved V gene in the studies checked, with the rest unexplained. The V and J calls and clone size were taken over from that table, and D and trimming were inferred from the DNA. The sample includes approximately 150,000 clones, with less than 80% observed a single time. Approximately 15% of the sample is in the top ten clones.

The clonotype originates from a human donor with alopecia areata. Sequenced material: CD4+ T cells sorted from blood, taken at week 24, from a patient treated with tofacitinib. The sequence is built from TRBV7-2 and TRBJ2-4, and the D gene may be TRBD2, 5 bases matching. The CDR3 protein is CASSLGGLAKNIQYF. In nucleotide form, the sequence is TGTGCCAGCAGCTTAGGAGGGTTAGCCAAAAACATTCAGTACTTC.